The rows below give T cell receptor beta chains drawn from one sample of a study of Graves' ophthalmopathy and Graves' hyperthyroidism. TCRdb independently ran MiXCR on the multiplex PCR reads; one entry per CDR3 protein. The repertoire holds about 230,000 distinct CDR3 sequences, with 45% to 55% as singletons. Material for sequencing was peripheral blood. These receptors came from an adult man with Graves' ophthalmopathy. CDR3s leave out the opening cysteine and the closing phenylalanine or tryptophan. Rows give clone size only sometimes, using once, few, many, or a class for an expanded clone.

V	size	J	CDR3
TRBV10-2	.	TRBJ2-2	ATDRGTGELF
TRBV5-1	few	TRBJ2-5	ASSSSGGQETQY
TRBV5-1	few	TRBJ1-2	ASRRDTTNYGYT
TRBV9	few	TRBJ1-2	ASSVNRDGYGYT
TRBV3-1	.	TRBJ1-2	ASSQGRTGGRGGYT
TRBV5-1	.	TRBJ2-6	ASSSDTDGANVLT
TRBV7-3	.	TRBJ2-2	ASSLTAQTAGELF
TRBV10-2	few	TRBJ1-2	ASSKTSPGGYT
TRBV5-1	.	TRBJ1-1	ASSLLALNTEAF
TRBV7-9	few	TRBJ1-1	ASSSGGRGIGAF
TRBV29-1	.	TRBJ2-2	SVEDTANTGELF
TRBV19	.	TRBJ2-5	ASSADYWQTQY
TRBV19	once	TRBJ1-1	VSSIDRQVTEAF
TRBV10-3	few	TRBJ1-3	AISDTTGNTIY
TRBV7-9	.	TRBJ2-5	ASSEAPSGAQETQY
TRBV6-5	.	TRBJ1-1	ASTLGPSNTEAF
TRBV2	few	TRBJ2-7	ASSEQRLAGTYEQY
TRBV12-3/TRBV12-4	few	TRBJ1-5	ASSPEDDNQPQH
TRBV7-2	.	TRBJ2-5	ASSWGGSGGIRETQY
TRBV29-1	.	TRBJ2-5	SVEGRGGIQETQY
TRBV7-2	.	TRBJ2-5	ASSPQGGYRETQY
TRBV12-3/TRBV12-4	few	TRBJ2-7	ASSLSGADEQY
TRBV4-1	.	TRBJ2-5	ASSLGPGEWGATQY
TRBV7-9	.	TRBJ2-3	ASSLALNTDTQY
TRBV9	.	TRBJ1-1	ASSGRAGDTEAF
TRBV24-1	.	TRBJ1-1	ATSERGSTEAF
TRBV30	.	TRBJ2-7	AWKDLSRYEQY
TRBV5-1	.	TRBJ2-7	ASSQGTSGDYEQY
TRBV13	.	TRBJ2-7	ASSLDRTGRHEQY
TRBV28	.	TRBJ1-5	ASTTRAAGNQPQH
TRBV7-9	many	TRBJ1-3	ASSLGGAGNTIY
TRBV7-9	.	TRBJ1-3	ASSFSGTGNTIY
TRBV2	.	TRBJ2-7	ASSVKGGEQY
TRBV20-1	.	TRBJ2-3	SAPGPTSTDTQY
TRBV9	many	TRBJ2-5	ASSLGEAGGLEETQY
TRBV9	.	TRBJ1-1	ASSVYEGTEAF
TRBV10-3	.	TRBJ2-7	ASTLYSGGLSYEQY
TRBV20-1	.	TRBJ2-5	SARDAGERGGWETQY
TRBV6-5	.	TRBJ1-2	ASFEGTGAYGYT
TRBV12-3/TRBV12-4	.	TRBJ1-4	ASRKTDFNEKLF
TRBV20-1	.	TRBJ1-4	SASSWVPFATNEKLF
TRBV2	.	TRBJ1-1	ASSERGERTEAF
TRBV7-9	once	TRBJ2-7	ASSLGTGGFHEQY
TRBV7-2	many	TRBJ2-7	ASALGGAGNEQY